Each of the 15 T cell receptor beta chains below was sequenced from the same sample in a study of CD8 T cells in ankylosing spondylitis. MiXCR, applied by TCRdb to the 5' RACE reads, yields one record per CDR3 protein. The repertoire holds some 140,000 distinct CDR3 sequences, with approximately 7.3% as singletons. The sequenced sample was blood, either unsorted or a sorted T cell fraction (not recorded which). These receptors were taken from a female donor with ankylosing spondylitis or in good health (not recorded which).

The table lists this clonotype with many counts. The rearrangement links TRBV4-1 to TRBJ1-4, with 7 nucleotides matching TRBD1. Germline V gene sequence: CDR1 MGHRA, CDR2 YSYEKL. CDR3 length: 15 amino acids. V lost 2 bases and J lost 4; bases outside the gene matches: 4. The CDR3 spells CASSQTGADNEKLFF. CDR3 in DNA: TGCGCCAGCAGCCAAACAGGGGCCGATAATGAAAAACTGTTTTTT.

The sample holds many counts of this clonotype. CDR3 DNA sequence: TGTGCCAGCAGCCACGTGGAGGGCGGTCACCGGAAAAACATTCAGTACTTC. It is translated as CASSHVEGGHRKNIQYF. The rearrangement uses TRBV25-1 and TRBJ2-4; weak D call: TRBD2 (6 bases). The CDR3 is 17 residues long. Trimming removed 6 bases at V and 4 bases at J, with 22 bases between. Germline V lookup: CDR1 MGHDK, CDR2 SYGVNS.

This clonotype was counted many times. This sequence joins TRBV2 and TRBJ1-1; D not certain. Germline CDR1 reads SNHLY; CDR2 reads FYNNEI. This CDR3 contains 16 residues. Trimming took 0 bases from V and 0 from J, leaving 11 bases between them. DNA of the CDR3: TGTGCCAGCAGTGAAGCGCGTAGCAGCATGAACACTGAAGCTTTCTTT. Translating gives CASSEARSSMNTEAFF. The complete variable domain, with remaining parts taken from reference TRBV2 and TRBJ1-1, reads EPEVTQTPSHQVTQMGQEVILRCVPISNHLYFYWYRQILGQKVEFLVSFYNNEISEKSEIFDDQFSVERPDGSNFTLKIRSTKLEDSAMYFCASSEARSSMNTEAFFGQGTRLTVV.

This clonotype was seen repeatedly, ten times or more. The genes are TRBV12-3 or TRBV12-4 and TRBJ2-7, with 8 bases lining up with TRBD2. J was trimmed by 6 bases and V by 5 bases; bases with no gene match: 6. The CDR3 length is 13 residues. Here the CDR3 reads CASSPRGGGEQYF. CDR3 bases: TGTGCCAGCAGTCCACGGGGGGGAGGCGAGCAGTACTTC.

This clonotype appeared many times. The chain is built from TRBV7-9 and TRBJ1-2; 9 bases align to TRBD1. J lost 2 bases, V lost 5 bases, and 3 bases had no gene match. The CDR3 has 14 amino acids. Looked up from germline, CDR1 is SEHNR and CDR2 is FQNEAQ (reference sequence). CDR3 region: CASSNRGRNYGYTF. The CDR3 region has the DNA TGTGCCAGCAGCAACAGGGGGCGGAACTATGGCTACACCTTC.

The genes are TRBV5-1 and TRBJ1-4, with D possibly TRBD1 on 6 matching bases. The germline V gene encodes CDR1 SGHRS and CDR2 YFSETQ. The CDR3 loop spans 16 amino acids. The ends were cut back, 2 bases at V and 6 bases at J, with 17 bases in the middle. The CDR3 here is CASSFPRGGFYEKLFF. CDR3 nucleotides: TGCGCCAGCAGCTTCCCTAGGGGGGGCTTCTATGAAAAACTGTTTTTT.

This clonotype was detected ten times or more. The genes are TRBV5-1 and TRBJ2-2; 7 nucleotides line up with TRBD1. Germline V gene lookup returns CDR1 SGHRS and CDR2 YFSETQ. V lost 1 base, J lost 5 bases, and 8 bases stayed unmatched. The length of the CDR3 is 16 residues. CDR3 in DNA: TGCGCCAGCAGCTTGAGTGACAGGGTCATTACCGGGGAGCTGTTTTTT. Translating gives CASSLSDRVITGELFF.

The chain employs TRBV7-2 and TRBJ1-4, with a possible D match to TRBD1 (6 bases). The germline V and J ends were trimmed by 5 bases and 8 bases, with 15 bases remaining between them. Germline lookup yields CDR1 SGHTA and CDR2 FQGNSA. The CDR3 consists of 14 residues. For the CDR3, the DNA is TGTGCCAGCAGCCGAGACAGGAAGGGAGAAAAACTGTTTTTT. The encoded protein is CASSRDRKGEKLFF. Drawing the rest from reference TRBV7-2 and TRBJ1-4, the complete variable domain is GAGVSQSPSNKVTEKGKDVELRCDPISGHTALYWYRQSLGQGLEFLIYFQGNSAPDKSGLPSDRFSAERTGGSVSTLTIQRTQQEDSAVYLCASSRDRKGEKLFFGSGTQLSVL.

This clonotype was counted at least ten times. V and J are TRBV18 and TRBJ1-1; D unclear. V was shortened by 3 bases and J by 0 bases, with 17 bases between the two germline ends. Germline V lookup: CDR1 KGHSH, CDR2 LQKENI. The CDR3 spans 17 residues. The CDR3 region has the DNA TGTGCCAGCTCACCCTCAAGTACCCGTCAGTTGAACACTGAAGCTTTCTTT. As protein: CASSPSSTRQLNTEAFF.

This clonotype was detected ten times or more. The chain couples TRBV6-5 to TRBJ2-6; D is possibly TRBD1 (6 bases). Germline CDR1 is MNHEY and CDR2 is SVGAGI. V gave up 4 bases and J gave up 0 bases, with 16 bases separating them. The CDR3 extends over 18 amino acids. The CDR3 here is CASSSPRQASSGANVLTF. The CDR3 DNA reads as TGTGCCAGCAGTTCCCCGAGACAGGCCTCCTCTGGGGCCAACGTCCTGACTTTC.

The chain combines TRBV7-9 with TRBJ1-4; 7 positions agree with TRBD1. The V gene's germline CDR1 is SEHNR and CDR2 FQNEAQ (reference sequence). The CDR3 totals 14 residues. J was trimmed by 3 bases and V by 7 bases; bases with no gene match: 5. The CDR3 DNA is TGTGCCAGCAAGAGAGGGGGCTCTAATGAAAAACTGTTTTTT. Protein sequence: CASKRGGSNEKLFF.

This clonotype showed up many times. The V and J genes are TRBV9 and TRBJ2-1; D is unresolved. The CDR3 is made up of 15 amino acids. V dropped 3 bases and J dropped 0 bases, with 10 bases sitting between them. Germline V gene sequence: CDR1 SGDLS, CDR2 YYNGEE. Written as DNA, the CDR3 is TGTGCCAGCAGCGAAGACCCGAGCTCCTACAATGAGCAGTTCTTC. Protein: CASSEDPSSYNEQFF. The whole variable domain, filled in from reference TRBV9 and TRBJ2-1, reads DSGVTQTPKHLITATGQRVTLRCSPRSGDLSVYWYQQSLDQGLQFLIQYYNGEERAKGNILERFSAQQFPDLHSELNLSSLELGDSALYFCASSEDPSSYNEQFFGPGTRLTVL.

This clonotype has ten or more counts. The chain has TRBV20-1 and TRBJ2-7; 10 bases match TRBD1. The CDR3 covers 13 residues. The V gene's germline CDR1 is DFQATT and CDR2 SNEGSKA (reference sequence). V lost 1 base to trimming and J lost 6 bases; unmatched junction nucleotides: 3. In DNA form, the CDR3 reads TGCAGTGCTAGAGGGGACAGGGGAGGCGAGCAGTACTTC. Encoded protein: CSARGDRGGEQYF.

This clonotype was seen repeatedly, ten times or more. The V call is TRBV4-1, the J call TRBJ1-1; 11 positions match TRBD1. Trimming removed 5 bases from V and 5 bases from J; junction bases left unmatched: 10. CDR1 MGHRA and CDR2 YSYEKL come from the germline V gene. The CDR3 spans 16 residues. CDR3 loop: CASSLGQGVLRTEAFF. The CDR3 region has the DNA TGCGCCAGCAGCTTGGGACAGGGGGTTCTGAGGACTGAAGCTTTCTTT.

This clonotype was seen ten or more times. The chain joins TRBV4-1 to TRBJ1-1; perhaps TRBD1 as D (5 bases). This CDR3 spans 17 amino acids. Germline V gene lookup returns CDR1 MGHRA and CDR2 YSYEKL. V gave up 0 bases and J gave up 0 bases, with 14 bases separating them. The CDR3 nucleotides are TGCGCCAGCAGCCAAGAGGGGCAGGAGACAGTGAACACTGAAGCTTTCTTT. It encodes CASSQEGQETVNTEAFF.